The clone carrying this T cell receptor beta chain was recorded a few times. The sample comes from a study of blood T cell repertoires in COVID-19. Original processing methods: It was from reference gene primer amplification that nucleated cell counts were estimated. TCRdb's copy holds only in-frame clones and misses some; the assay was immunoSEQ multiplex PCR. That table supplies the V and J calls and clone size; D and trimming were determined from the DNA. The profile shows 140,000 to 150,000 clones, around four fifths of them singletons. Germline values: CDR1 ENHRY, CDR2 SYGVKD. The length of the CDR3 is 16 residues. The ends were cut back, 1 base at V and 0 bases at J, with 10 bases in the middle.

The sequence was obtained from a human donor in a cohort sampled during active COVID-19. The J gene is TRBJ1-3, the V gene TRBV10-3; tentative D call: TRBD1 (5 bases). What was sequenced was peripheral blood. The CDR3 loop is CAISEFAGASGNTIYF. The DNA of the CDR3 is TGTGCCATCAGTGAGTTTGCTGGGGCCTCTGGAAACACCATATATTTT.